Listed below are T cell receptor beta chains from one sample, sequenced in a study of shared clonotypes between healthy human individuals. This table comes from immunoSEQ multiplex PCR, and its TCRdb copy is limited to in-frame clones, with some not included. The sample yields some 500,000 clones, 95% to 97% seen once. Sequencing was done on a sample of naive CD4+ T cells sorted from blood. The receptors derive from a woman aged 25 to 45 in good health. CDR3s include the opening cysteine and the closing phenylalanine or tryptophan. D genes are given only for firm matches. Clone size is shown for a subset of rows, as once, few, many or a class of expanded clone.

clone size	V gene	J gene	D gene	CDR3 DNA	CDR3 protein
-	TRBV5-1	TRBJ2-7	TRBD2	TGCGCCAGCAGCCGTAGCGGGAGCGAGGGGCAGTACTTC	CASSRSGSEGQYF
-	TRBV11-2	TRBJ1-6	-	TGTGCCAGCAGCTTAGATCGAACAGTAGGGTCACCCCTCCACTTT	CASSLDRTVGSPLHF
-	TRBV6-5	TRBJ2-1	-	TGTGCCAGCAGGGGAAGACAGGGACTATACAATGAGCAGTTCTTC	CASRGRQGLYNEQFF
once	TRBV27	TRBJ2-7	TRBD1	TGTGCCAGCAGTTCAAGACAGGGGTACGAGCAGTACTTC	CASSSRQGYEQYF
-	TRBV28	TRBJ1-1	-	TGTGCCAGCAGTTCCCGATTGGGGAGGGGAGAGAACACTGAAGCTTTCTTT	CASSSRLGRGENTEAFF
-	TRBV18	TRBJ1-1	-	TGTGCCAGCTCCATCGTGAACACTGAAGCTTTCTTT	CASSIVNTEAFF
once	TRBV11-2	TRBJ2-1	TRBD2	TGTGCCAGCAGAGGCGGGAGCCCCTACAATGAGCAGTTCTTC	CASRGGSPYNEQFF
-	TRBV19	TRBJ2-6	TRBD1	TGTGCCAGTAGTATCCGGACAGGGGGGAGCCACTCTGGGGCCAACGTCCTGACTTTC	CASSIRTGGSHSGANVLTF
-	TRBV7-2	TRBJ2-1	-	TGTGCCAGCCTCTGGGGGGCCGATGAGCAGTTCTTC	CASLWGADEQFF
-	TRBV19	TRBJ2-7	TRBD2	TGTGCCAGTAGCCCACTAGCGGGACCCTACGAGCAGTACTTC	CASSPLAGPYEQYF
-	TRBV27	TRBJ1-6	-	TGTGCCAGCAGTTTTGGCGTAGACTCACCCCTCCACTTT	CASSFGVDSPLHF
-	TRBV6-1	TRBJ2-3	-	TGTGCCAGCAGTGAAGCTGAGGGACCAAGGCCGGATACGCAGTATTTT	CASSEAEGPRPDTQYF
-	TRBV28	TRBJ2-7	TRBD1	TGTGCCAGCAGACCCGGCAGGGGGCGTGGGGAGCAGTACTTC	CASRPGRGRGEQYF
-	TRBV5-1	TRBJ2-2	TRBD1	TGCGCCAGCAGCTTGGTCCAGGGGGCGGACACCGGGGAGCTGTTTTTT	CASSLVQGADTGELFF
-	TRBV9	TRBJ2-3	-	TGTGCCAGCAGCGTAGCTCCTAGCGGCACAGATACGCAGTATTTT	CASSVAPSGTDTQYF
-	TRBV6-5	TRBJ1-5	-	TGTGCCAGCAGTCCACTCGGCGGGGGTGGGCCCCAGCATTTT	CASSPLGGGGPQHF
-	TRBV15	TRBJ1-2	-	TGTGCCACCAGCAGGTCAGGGGACGGGAGTATCTATGGCTACACCTTC	CATSRSGDGSIYGYTF
-	TRBV28	TRBJ1-4	-	TGTGCCAGCAGTACTGGACAAGTGGGTGAAAAACTGTTTTTT	CASSTGQVGEKLFF
-	TRBV6-5	TRBJ2-3	-	TGTGCCAGCAGTTTAAGCAGCACAGATACGCAGTATTTT	CASSLSSTDTQYF
-	TRBV28	TRBJ2-7	TRBD1	TGTGCCAGCAGTTTGGCCCGACAGGGGCCCGAATCCTACGAGCAGTACTTC	CASSLARQGPESYEQYF